This T cell receptor beta chain was recovered during a study of cytomegalovirus exposure and HLA in healthy donors. Per the germline V gene, CDR1 is MNHEY and CDR2 is SVGAGI. The ends lost 7 bases at V and 6 bases at J; junction bases unmatched: 7. This CDR3 has 14 residues. The sample holds a few counts of this clone. The antigen is unknown. Study-wide results and limits: A highly shared variant cluster was judged a likely technical artifact.

The study ran its PCR with 60 Vbeta and 13 Jbeta primers. TCRdb keeps only in-frame clones here, not all; method: immunoSEQ multiplex PCR. The repertoire includes about 190,000 clones, around four fifths of them detected once, and roughly 0.8% sits in the top ten. Healthy bone marrow donors formed the donor group. Sequencing was performed on PBMCs. This receptor was taken from a young woman in good health and CMV-seronegative. The J gene is TRBJ1-1, the V gene TRBV6-5; TRBD1 agrees at 11 bases. CDR3 region: CASKGTGGNAEAFF. Written as DNA, the CDR3 is TGTGCCAGCAAAGGGACAGGGGGTAACGCTGAAGCTTTCTTT.